This TCR beta chain appears in the sequencing data of a study of neurological immune-mediated disorders. V lost 2 bases, J lost 0 bases, and 10 bases lay in between. The CDR3 totals 16 residues. The germline CDR1 and CDR2 sequences are KGHDR and SFDVKD. This clonotype appeared many times. In TCRdb, the 5' RACE reads were re-called with MiXCR into one record per CDR3 protein. The repertoire holds tens of thousands of distinct CDR3 sequences, over 8% seen once, with under 2% in the top ten. The sample's time point: longitudinal time-point 1 (baseline). Stored at -80 C, 2 million PBMCs were the source of the unsorted libraries.

Sequenced material: PBMCs. This receptor was taken from a woman between 35 and 50 years old in good health. The chain couples TRBV24-1 to TRBJ2-1; a weak D match, TRBD1 (5 bases). For the CDR3, the DNA is TGTGCCACCAGTGATTCAGGGCCGAGCTCCTACAATGAGCAGTTCTTC. The encoded protein is CATSDSGPSSYNEQFF.